This entry is about one T cell receptor beta chain. Trimming shortened V by 4 bases and J by 8 bases, and 16 bases separated the two germline ends. The CDR3 covers 14 residues. The V gene's germline CDR1 is SGHRS and CDR2 YFSETQ. With random hexamers, roughly 0.45 to 1 ug RNA was reverse transcribed. By means of immunoSEQ multiplex PCR, TCR beta CDR3 spanning 54 Vbeta and 13 Jbeta underwent amplification. One entry per CDR3 protein results from TCRdb running MiXCR on the immunoSEQ multiplex PCR reads. This sample has about 400,000 distinct CDR3 sequences, with more than 70% found just once. The data were taken from a study of CD8 T cells in Susac syndrome. The multiple sclerosis controls, all treatment-naive patients, had relapsing-remitting disease that was stable or active.

The specimen was CD8+ T cells from PBMCs. V gene TRBV5-1 combines with J gene TRBJ2-1; possibly TRBD1 or TRBD2 for D (5 bases each). The receptor comes from a human donor with multiple sclerosis. CDR3 DNA sequence: TGCGCCAGCAGCCCGAGGGGTCGTAGGTATGAGCAGTTCTTC. It codes for CASSPRGRRYEQFF.